This TCR beta chain is from a study of OX40 agonist ivuxolimab in advanced cancers. On the study more broadly: Two patients with cutaneous melanoma and one with hepatocellular carcinoma, three in total, showed partial responses.

Sampled blood was obtained at baseline, cycle 4 day 1, and cycle 7 day 1. V lost 5 bases and J lost 8; bases outside the gene matches: 7. CDR1 and CDR2 (germline): SEHNR, FQNEAQ (reference sequence). This CDR3 region has 14 residues. Points from the study as a whole: Partly responding patients at 0.1-3.0 mg/kg showed some of the smallest clonal expansion. At 0.1 to 3.0 mg/kg, CD4+ and CD8+ blood T cells expanded clonally by week 6.

Note on this clone: The antigen remains unidentified.

Profiled with immunoSEQ multiplex PCR; TCRdb holds only in-frame clones, not every one. The sample gives about 42,000 clones, 70% to 90% of which show up once; just over 20% is in the top ten. This chain connects TRBV7-9 to TRBJ1-4; 8 bases map to TRBD1. This TCR came from an adult with an advanced solid tumor such as melanoma, head and neck, liver or kidney cancer. The sequencing used CD4+ or CD8+ T cells sorted from blood, collected in a trial of the OX40 agonist ivuxolimab. The CDR3 is CASSTDRVWEKLFF. CDR3 nucleotides: TGTGCCAGCAGCACGGACAGGGTTTGGGAAAAACTGTTTTTT.